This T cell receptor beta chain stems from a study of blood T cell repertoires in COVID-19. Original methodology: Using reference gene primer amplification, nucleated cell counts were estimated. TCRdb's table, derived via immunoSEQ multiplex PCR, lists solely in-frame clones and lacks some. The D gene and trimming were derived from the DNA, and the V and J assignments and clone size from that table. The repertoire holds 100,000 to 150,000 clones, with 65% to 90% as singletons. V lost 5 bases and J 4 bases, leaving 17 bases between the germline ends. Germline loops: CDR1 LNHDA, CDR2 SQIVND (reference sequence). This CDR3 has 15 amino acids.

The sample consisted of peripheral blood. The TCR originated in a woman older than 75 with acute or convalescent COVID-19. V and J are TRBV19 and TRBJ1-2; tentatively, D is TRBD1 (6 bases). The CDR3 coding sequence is TGTGCCAGTAGTTCCGCGGGGGGGGCAGGCTATGGCTACACCTTC. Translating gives CASSSAGGAGYGYTF.